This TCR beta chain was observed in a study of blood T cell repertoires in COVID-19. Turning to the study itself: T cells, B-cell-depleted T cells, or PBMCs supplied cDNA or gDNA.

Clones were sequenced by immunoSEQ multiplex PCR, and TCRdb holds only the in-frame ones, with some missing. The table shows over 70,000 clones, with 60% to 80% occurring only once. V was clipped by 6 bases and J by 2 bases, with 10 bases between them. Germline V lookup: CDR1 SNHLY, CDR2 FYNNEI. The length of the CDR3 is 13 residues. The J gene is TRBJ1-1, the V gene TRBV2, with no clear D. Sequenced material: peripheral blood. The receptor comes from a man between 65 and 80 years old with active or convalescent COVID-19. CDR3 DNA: TGTGCCAGCAGCCGGGAGGAAAACACTGAAGCTTTCTTT. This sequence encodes CASSREENTEAFF.